The clone carrying this TCR beta chain came up a few times. Its antigen is as yet unknown. This CDR3 region has 16 residues. Trimming took off 5 bases at V and 0 bases at J, with 13 bases between the two ends. Germline values: CDR1 SEHNR, CDR2 FQNEAQ (reference sequence). All donors comprised healthy Caucasians. Each CDR3 protein is one row after TCRdb ran MiXCR on the 5' RACE reads. The sample comprises some 900,000 distinct CDR3 sequences, 9% to 15% of which are singletons, and about 1.6% rests with the top ten. This sample is drawn from a study of identical twins. Study-level findings and limits: Twin pairs had excess sharing that was weaker in beta out-of-frame sequences. In monozygotic twins, models underestimated the sharing of out-of-frame TCR alpha.

This sample also appeared in a second study, on yellow fever vaccine responses in identical twins.

The clonotype was recovered from a woman aged 18-30 years in good health. Sequences were obtained from PBMCs. The chain uses TRBV7-9 and TRBJ2-2; D gene unclear. The DNA of the CDR3 is TGTGCCAGCAGCAGAAACAGCCCTACGAACACCGGGGAGCTGTTTTTT. Its translation: CASSRNSPTNTGELFF.